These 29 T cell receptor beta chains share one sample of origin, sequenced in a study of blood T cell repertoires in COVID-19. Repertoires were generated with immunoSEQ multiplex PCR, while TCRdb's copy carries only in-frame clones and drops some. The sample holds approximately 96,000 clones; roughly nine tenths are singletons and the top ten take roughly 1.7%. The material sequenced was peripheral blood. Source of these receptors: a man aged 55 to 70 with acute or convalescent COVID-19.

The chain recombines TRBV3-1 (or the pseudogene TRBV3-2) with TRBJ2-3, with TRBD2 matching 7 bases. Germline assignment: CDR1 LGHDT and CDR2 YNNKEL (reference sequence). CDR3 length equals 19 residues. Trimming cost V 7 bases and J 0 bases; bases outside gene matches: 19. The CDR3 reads CASNPRPPGLEASTDTQYF. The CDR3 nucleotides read TGTGCCAGCAACCCACGGCCCCCCGGACTAGAAGCAAGCACAGATACGCAGTATTTT.

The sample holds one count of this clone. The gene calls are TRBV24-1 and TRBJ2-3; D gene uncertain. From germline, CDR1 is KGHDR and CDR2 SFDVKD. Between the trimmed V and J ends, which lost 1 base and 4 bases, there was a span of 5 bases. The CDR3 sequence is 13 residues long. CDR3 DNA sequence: TGTGCCACCAGTGATTTCCCGGCAGATACGCAGTATTTT. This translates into CATSDFPADTQYF.

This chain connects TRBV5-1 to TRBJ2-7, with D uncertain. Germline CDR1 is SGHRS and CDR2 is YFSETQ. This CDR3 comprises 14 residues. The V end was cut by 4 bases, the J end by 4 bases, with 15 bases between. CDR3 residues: CASSPETGEYEQYF. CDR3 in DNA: TGCGCCAGCAGCCCGGAGACTGGAGAGTACGAGCAGTACTTC.

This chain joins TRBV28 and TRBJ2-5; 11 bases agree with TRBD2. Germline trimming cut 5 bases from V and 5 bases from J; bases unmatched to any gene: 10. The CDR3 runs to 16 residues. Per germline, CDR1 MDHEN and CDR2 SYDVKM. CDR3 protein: CASSRLAGTPVETQYF. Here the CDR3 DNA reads TGTGCCAGCAGTCGACTAGCGGGGACCCCAGTGGAGACCCAGTACTTC. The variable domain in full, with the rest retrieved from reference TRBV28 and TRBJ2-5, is DVKVTQSSRYLVKRTGEKVFLECVQDMDHENMFWYRQDPGLGLRLIYFSYDVKMKEKGDIPEGYSVSREKKERFSLILESASTNQTSMYLCASSRLAGTPVETQYFGPGTRLLVL.

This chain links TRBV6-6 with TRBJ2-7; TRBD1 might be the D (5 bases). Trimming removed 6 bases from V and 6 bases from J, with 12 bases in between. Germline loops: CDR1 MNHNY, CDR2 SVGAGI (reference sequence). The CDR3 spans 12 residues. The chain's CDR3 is CASRKGRAEQYF. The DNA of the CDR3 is TGTGCCAGCAGGAAGGGCAGGGCCGAGCAGTACTTC.

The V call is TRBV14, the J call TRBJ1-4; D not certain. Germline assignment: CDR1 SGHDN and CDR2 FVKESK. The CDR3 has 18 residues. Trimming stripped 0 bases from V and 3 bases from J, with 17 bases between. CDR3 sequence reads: CASSQDLTWGDANEKLFF. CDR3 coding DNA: TGTGCCAGCAGCCAAGATCTTACTTGGGGAGACGCTAATGAAAAACTGTTTTTT.

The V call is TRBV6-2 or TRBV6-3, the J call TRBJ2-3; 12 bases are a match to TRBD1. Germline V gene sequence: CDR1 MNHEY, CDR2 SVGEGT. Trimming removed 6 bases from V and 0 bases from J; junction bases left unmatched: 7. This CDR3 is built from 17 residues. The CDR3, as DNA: TGTGCCAGCAGCTCGGGACAGGGGGCCCCTAGCACAGATACGCAGTATTTT. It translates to CASSSGQGAPSTDTQYF.

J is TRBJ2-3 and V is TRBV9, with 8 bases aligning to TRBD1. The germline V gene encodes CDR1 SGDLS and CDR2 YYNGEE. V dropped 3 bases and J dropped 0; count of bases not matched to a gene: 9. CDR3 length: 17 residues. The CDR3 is CASSARWTGTSTDTQYF. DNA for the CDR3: TGTGCCAGCAGCGCCCGATGGACAGGGACTAGCACAGATACGCAGTATTTT.

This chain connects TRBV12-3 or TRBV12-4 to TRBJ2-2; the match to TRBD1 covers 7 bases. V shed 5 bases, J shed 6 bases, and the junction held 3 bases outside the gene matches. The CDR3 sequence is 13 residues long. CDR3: CASSNTGAGELFF. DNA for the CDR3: TGTGCCAGCAGTAACACAGGGGCCGGGGAGCTGTTTTTT.

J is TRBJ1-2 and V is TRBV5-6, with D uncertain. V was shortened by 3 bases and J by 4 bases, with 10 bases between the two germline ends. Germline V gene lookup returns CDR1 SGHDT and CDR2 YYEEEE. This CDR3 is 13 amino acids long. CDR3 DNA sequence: TGTGCCAGCAGCTCGTATTCCTCCTATGGCTACACCTTC. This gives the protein CASSSYSSYGYTF.

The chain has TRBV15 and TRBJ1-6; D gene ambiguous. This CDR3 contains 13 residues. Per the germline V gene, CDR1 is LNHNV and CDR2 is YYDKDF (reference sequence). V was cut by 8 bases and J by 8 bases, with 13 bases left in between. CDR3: CATGRRADSPLHF. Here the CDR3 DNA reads TGTGCCACCGGTAGGAGGGCTGATTCACCCCTCCACTTT.

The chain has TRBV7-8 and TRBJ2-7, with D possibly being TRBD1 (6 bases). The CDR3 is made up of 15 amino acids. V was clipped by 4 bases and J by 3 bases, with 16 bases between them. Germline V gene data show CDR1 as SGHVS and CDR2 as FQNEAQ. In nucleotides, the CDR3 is TGTGCCAGCAGCTCGACGATTGGACAGCTCTACGAGCAGTACTTC. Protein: CASSSTIGQLYEQYF.

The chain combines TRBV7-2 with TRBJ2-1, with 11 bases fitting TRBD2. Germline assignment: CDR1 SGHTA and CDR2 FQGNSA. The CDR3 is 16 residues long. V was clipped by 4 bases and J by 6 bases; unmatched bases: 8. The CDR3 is CASSSEGTSGSNEQFF. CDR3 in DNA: TGTGCCAGCAGCTCAGAGGGGACTAGCGGAAGCAATGAGCAGTTCTTC.

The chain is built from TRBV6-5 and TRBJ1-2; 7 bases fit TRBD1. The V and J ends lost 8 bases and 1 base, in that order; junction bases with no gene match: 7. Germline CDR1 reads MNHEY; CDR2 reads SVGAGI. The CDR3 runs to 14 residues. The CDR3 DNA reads TGTGCCAGCGCAATAGGGACAGTTAACTATGGCTACACCTTC. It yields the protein CASAIGTVNYGYTF.

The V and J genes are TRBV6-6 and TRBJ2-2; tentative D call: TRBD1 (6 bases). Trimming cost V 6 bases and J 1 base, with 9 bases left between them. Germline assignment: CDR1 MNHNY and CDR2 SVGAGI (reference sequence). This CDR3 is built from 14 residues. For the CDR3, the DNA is TGTGCCAGCAGCCCAGGGGTGAACACCGGGGAGCTGTTTTTT. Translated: CASSPGVNTGELFF.

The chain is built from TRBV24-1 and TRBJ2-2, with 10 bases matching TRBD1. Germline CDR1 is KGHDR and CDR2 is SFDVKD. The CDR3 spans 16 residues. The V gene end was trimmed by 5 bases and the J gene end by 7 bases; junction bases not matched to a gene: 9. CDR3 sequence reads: CATSGAGQGLGGELFF. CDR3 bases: TGTGCCACCAGTGGAGCGGGACAGGGGCTCGGCGGGGAGCTGTTTTTT.

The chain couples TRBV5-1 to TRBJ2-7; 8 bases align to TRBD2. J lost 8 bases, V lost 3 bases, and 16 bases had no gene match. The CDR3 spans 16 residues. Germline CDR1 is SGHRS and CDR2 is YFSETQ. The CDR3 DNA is TGCGCCAGCAGCTCCAGCTCTTTAGCGGGGAGAGTGAAGCAGTACTTC. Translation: CASSSSSLAGRVKQYF.

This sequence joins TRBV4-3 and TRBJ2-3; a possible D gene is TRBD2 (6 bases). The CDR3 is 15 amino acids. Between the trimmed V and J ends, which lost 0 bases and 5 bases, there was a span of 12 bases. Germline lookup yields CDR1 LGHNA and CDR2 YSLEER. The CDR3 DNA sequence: TGCGCCAGCAGCCAAGATCGAGGAGGGGTAGATACGCAGTATTTT. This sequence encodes CASSQDRGGVDTQYF.

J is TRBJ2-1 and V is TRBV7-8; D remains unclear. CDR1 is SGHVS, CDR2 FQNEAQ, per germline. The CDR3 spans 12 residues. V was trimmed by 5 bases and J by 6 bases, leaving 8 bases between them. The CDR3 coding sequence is TGTGCCAGCAGCCCCACTCGCAATGAGCAGTTCTTC. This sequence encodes CASSPTRNEQFF.

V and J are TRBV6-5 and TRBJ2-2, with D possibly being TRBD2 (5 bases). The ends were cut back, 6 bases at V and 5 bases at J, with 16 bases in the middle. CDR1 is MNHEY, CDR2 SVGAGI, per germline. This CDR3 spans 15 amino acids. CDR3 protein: CASSQQTPGTGELFF. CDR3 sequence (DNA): TGTGCCAGCAGCCAGCAAACCCCGGGGACCGGGGAGCTGTTTTTT.

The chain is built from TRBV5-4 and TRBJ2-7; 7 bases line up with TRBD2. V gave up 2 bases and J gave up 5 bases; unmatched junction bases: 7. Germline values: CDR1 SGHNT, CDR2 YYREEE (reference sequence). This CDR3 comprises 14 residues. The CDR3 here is CASSLKGGTHEQYF. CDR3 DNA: TGTGCCAGCAGCTTAAAGGGAGGGACCCACGAGCAGTACTTC.

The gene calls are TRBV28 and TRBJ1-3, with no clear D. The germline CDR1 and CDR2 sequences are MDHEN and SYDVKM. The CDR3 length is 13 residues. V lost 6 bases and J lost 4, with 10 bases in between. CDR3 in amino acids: CASSSAAGNTIYF. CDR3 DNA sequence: TGTGCCAGCAGCTCCGCAGCGGGAAACACCATATATTTT.

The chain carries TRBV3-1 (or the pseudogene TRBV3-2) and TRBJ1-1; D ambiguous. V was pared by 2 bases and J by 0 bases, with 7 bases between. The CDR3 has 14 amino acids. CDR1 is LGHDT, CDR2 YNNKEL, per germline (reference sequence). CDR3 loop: CASSQLGVNTEAFF. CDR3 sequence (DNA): TGTGCCAGCAGCCAACTCGGGGTGAACACTGAAGCTTTCTTT.

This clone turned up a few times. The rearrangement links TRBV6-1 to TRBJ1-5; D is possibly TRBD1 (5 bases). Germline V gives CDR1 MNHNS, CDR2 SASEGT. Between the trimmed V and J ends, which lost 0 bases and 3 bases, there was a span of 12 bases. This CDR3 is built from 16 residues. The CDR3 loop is CASSEARGYSNQPQHF. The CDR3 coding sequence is TGTGCCAGCAGTGAAGCGCGGGGCTACTCCAATCAGCCCCAGCATTTT.

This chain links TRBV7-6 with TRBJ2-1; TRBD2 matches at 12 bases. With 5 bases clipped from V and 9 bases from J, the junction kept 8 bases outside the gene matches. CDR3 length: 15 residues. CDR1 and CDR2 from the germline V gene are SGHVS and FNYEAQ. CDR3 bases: TGTGCCAGCAGCGGATGGACTAGCGGGAACGGTGAGCAGTTCTTC. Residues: CASSGWTSGNGEQFF.

The CDR3: CASSSYGLAGDGSYNEQFF. The DNA for the CDR3 is TGTGCCAGCAGTTCCTACGGACTAGCGGGAGACGGCTCCTACAATGAGCAGTTCTTC. V usage is TRBV27 and J usage is TRBJ2-1; 13 bases are shared with TRBD2. The CDR3 is made up of 19 amino acids. Looked up from germline, CDR1 is MNHEY and CDR2 is SMNVEV (reference sequence). Trimming took 4 bases from V and 0 from J; bases not matched to a gene: 9.

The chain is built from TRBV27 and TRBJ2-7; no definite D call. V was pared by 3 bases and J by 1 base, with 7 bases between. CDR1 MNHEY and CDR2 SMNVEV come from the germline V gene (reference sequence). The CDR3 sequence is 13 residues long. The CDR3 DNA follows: TGTGCCAGCAGTTTGAGCAGGTCCTACGAGCAGTACTTC. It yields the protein CASSLSRSYEQYF.

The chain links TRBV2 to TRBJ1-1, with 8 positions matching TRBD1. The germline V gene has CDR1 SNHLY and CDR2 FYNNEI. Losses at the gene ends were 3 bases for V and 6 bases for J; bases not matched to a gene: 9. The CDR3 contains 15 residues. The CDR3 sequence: CASSEQAGGAAEAFF. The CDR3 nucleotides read TGTGCCAGCAGTGAGCAGGCAGGGGGCGCGGCTGAAGCTTTCTTT.

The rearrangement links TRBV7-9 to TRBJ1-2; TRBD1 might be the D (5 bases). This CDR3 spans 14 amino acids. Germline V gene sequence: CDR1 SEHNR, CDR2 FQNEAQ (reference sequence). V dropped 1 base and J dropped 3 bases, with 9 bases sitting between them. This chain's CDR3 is CASSLGEGDYGYTF. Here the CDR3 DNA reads TGTGCCAGCAGCTTAGGTGAAGGGGACTATGGCTACACCTTC.